This TCR beta chain is from a study of cytomegalovirus exposure and HLA in healthy donors (dated by TCRdb to between 2016 and 2019). Regarding the study in general: An earlier analysis of more than 550 of the donors reported 276 Gb of sequence data and around 100 million unique TCR beta sequences obtained from approximately 180 million T cells. On average, over 200,000 unique TCR beta nucleotide sequences were sequenced per donor among about 400 genotyped donors of the cohort, with about 19% of those sequences being non-productive. All discovery cohort repertoires had been generated on a single sequencing platform. A separate validation cohort of 100 to 150 different subjects was used in addition to the 666-subject first cohort. Both class I and class II loci were covered by HLA typing, at four-digit resolution. The study used immunosequencing to profile the T cell repertoires of some 600 subjects and linked those repertoires to cytomegalovirus serostatus. Because of strong linkage in the cohort, roughly 5 DR-DQ haplotypes were treated as single units for association and clustering. In a later genetic analysis, genome-wide SNP genotypes for about 65% of the roughly 700 donors were used, and that subset was treated as a discovery cohort. To decide whether each TCR beta V gene segment behaved as functional or pseudogenic, an earlier analysis of 587 of the donors relied on high-throughput TCR beta sequencing. Alongside the repertoire data, information on donor age, sex, ethnicity and CMV serostatus was compiled. To predict cytomegalovirus infection status, the study brought together high-throughput TCR immunosequencing, statistical association of individual TCRs with disease status, and machine learning. The genetic ancestry cluster associated with self-reported Caucasian donors included about four fifths of the 398 genotyped donors. To study patterns of TCR occurrence, a later analysis re-analyzed previously published TCR beta repertoires from 650 to 750 donors and added high-resolution HLA genotyping. An early release covering just under 650 HLA-typed donors comprised about 310 gigabases of sequencing data and tens of millions of unique TCR sequences. Typing coverage varied by locus: about 629-630 donors for A, B, C, DRB1 and DQB1; approximately 520 for DQA1; over 600 for DPA1; around 450 for DPB1. The aim of the study was to test whether cataloging public T cell receptors could identify signatures of past pathogen exposure. The later analysis used no new phenotypic data to find candidate immune exposures, relying instead on TCR beta sequences and their occurrence across donors. The investigation overall reported the following: According to a later analysis, TCR association rates differed among HLA loci, with DRB1 alleles showing the most associated TCRs and HLA-C alleles showing the fewest. According to a later analysis, most CMV-associated TCR beta chains appeared to be HLA-restricted, and the HLA associations seemed to be driven largely by CMV exposure. Linkage disequilibrium might explain the correlated functional status among segregating V segments, but an unknown experimental factor could not be excluded. Three of the identified cytomegalovirus-associated TCR beta chains were confirmed in vitro to be specific for cytomegalovirus antigens. According to a later genetic analysis, donors in an Asian-associated ancestry cluster had fewer N-insertions in productive TCRs than the roughly 670-donor mean. A further reported finding was that TCR beta sequences accurately predicted the HLA-A and HLA-B alleles for most subjects in the first cohort. HLA typing was unavailable for some donors at each locus, so association tests used only the typed subset. The study listed over 150 TCR beta chains as associated with cytomegalovirus. Specific HLA alleles were associated with 15,000 to 20,000 TCR beta sequences at a false discovery rate of 0.05 in a later analysis. Assigning TCR associations to individual alleles was difficult when HLA alleles, especially DR and DQ, strongly co-occurred. Broadly in line with IMGT annotations, most TCR beta V segments showed up in productive rearrangements about 87% or about 30% of the time in an earlier analysis of 450 to 600 of the donors. Sequencing depth was assumed to be roughly uniform across donors in the presence/absence analyses, though that assumption may not hold. A group of highly shared sequence variants was considered likely to be a technical artifact of the sequencing pipeline. In a later analysis, HLA-associated TCR beta chains were found to be more clonally expanded and to have lower generation probabilities than equally common non-associated chains. A later analysis reported that several top co-occurrence clusters appeared linked to parvovirus B19, influenza, CMV and Epstein-Barr virus. Across donors, most TCR sequences were observed very rarely, whereas some public TCRs were present in many individuals. In both the original and validation cohorts, the classifier was reported to diagnose cytomegalovirus status with high specificity and sensitivity. CMV serostatus was the only immune exposure information available for the cohort. In this cohort, only TCR beta chains were sequenced, and detectable features were limited by the absence of alpha or paired-chain data. The authors suggested that the approach could potentially be extended to other disease states and immunological phenotypes. In a later genetic analysis, a missense DCLRE1C variant was associated with V-gene and J-gene trimming of TCR beta chains, and the association was replicated in an independent cohort. Some IMGT-functional V segments, including TRBV6-2 and TRBV6-3, could not be distinguished by the 87-base-pair reads and were therefore excluded. Over 15 rarely observed V segments, including chromosome 9 orphons, were excluded from the earlier analysis of about 500 of the donors because counts were too low.

The cohort was made up of 500 to 800 healthy bone marrow donors. At the time of sampling, all cohort members were nominally healthy, though unrecorded immune exposures were likely present. The donor tested CMV seronegative, placing the donor among the 350 to 400 seronegative members of the cohort. A peripheral blood sample was collected from each donor, and TCR beta sequencing was performed on peripheral blood mononuclear cells. Genomic DNA was extracted from the blood cell samples with the Qiagen DNeasy Blood Extraction Kit. Per the germline V gene, SNHLY is the CDR1 and FYNNEI is the CDR2. At the junction V is shortened by 6 bases and J by 2 bases, with 13 bases in between. CDR3 length: 14 amino acids, cysteine to phenylalanine. Only the CDR3 part of the read is kept: 42 bases, read in frame from the first base. This clone is a singleton in its sample. Its antigen has not been determined. It has no much larger one-base neighbor in the sample; base qualities were not kept.

The method was the immunoSEQ multiplex PCR assay. The multiplex PCR relied on a mix of 60 forward primers for TCR Vbeta segments and 13 reverse primers for TCR Jbeta segments. The CDR3 region of rearranged TCR beta genes was amplified from genomic DNA with a multiplex PCR assay. The Illumina HiSeq System was used to sequence the amplified TCR beta libraries as 87-base-pair reads. Turning to the authors' computational methods: A later analysis tallied roughly 78 million unique TCR beta chains across the approximately 670 repertoires, and roughly 11 million of those chains were shared by two or more donors. Raw reads were error-corrected and collapsed into unique sequences with a nearest-neighbor algorithm that merged closely related sequences to remove PCR and sequencing errors. Alignment of CDR3 sequences to IMGT reference sequences was used to assign V, D and J gene segments. For a sequence to be retained, a match of at least six nucleotides to both a V gene segment and a J gene segment was required. Rearrangements were classified as productive when the CDR3 lacked stop codons and remained in frame with V and J, and all other rearrangements were classified as non-productive. CDR3 was defined according to IMGT convention as the region running from the second conserved V-encoded cysteine to the conserved J-encoded phenylalanine. The earlier analysis of 500 to 750 of the donors excluded any sequence lacking an unambiguous match to a single V gene segment. An earlier analysis of approximately 590 of the donors classified V segments as functional when productive rearrangements were above 56.7% and as segregating when the standard deviation between donors was above 5%. A statistical classification framework was developed to diagnose cytomegalovirus status using the catalog of TCR beta chain sequences. V and J gene assignment, in a later analysis, came from comparing TCR nucleotide sequences with IMGT/GENE-DB human TR gene sequences. A later analysis assigned CDR3 sequences and most-parsimonious VDJ recombination scenarios with the TCRdist pipeline. In a later analysis, each TCR beta chain was defined by its CDR3 amino acid sequence together with its V-gene family, and reads lacking a unique V-gene family were excluded. A later analysis removed 500 to 600 highly shared, low-generation-probability nucleotide sequences to deal with suspected cross-contamination and a sequencing artifact. In a later analysis, a clonal expansion index was calculated for each public chain from normalized within-repertoire ranks of inferred template counts. A later analysis computed generation probabilities with a VDJ recombination model fitted to out-of-frame rearrangements, and checked the results against IGoR. In a later analysis, hypergeometric tests were used to score TCR-TCR, TCR-HLA and TCR-CMV co-occurrence, with a repertoire-size bias correction applied to TCR pairs. A later analysis estimated false discovery rates by permuting HLA or CMV assignments 20 times. In a later analysis, co-occurring TCRs were grouped using DBSCAN, and TCRdist sequence similarity was added for clustering within HLA-allele-positive subsets. Repertoires with fewer than 30,000 or more than 120,000 public chains were left out of co-occurrence clustering, as were about five repertoires with anomalous nucleotide sharing. TCRdb carries this immuneACCESS record with in-frame sequences only. Its versions omit some clonotypes, under half of them owing to an unresolved V gene in the studies checked, with the rest unexplained. V and J calls and clone size follow that table, whereas D and trimming were derived from the DNA. The sample table shows around 75,000 clones, and 75% to 80% are seen once. About 3.5% of the sample goes to the ten largest clones.

The sample consisted of PBMCs. The chain is made from TRBV2 and TRBJ1-1; the D gene remains uncertain. The clonotype comes from a man in his forties in good health and CMV-seronegative. The DNA sequence is TGTGCCAGCAGCTTGACACGGATCAACACTGAAGCTTTCTTT. Translation gives CASSLTRINTEAFF.